Detailed here is one TCR beta chain. The CDR3 runs 14 residues. The germline CDR1 and CDR2 sequences are KGHDR and SFDVKD. The V end lost 3 bases, the J end lost 1 base, and 8 bases lay between the germline ends. This sample was included in a study of tumor-infiltrating lymphocytes in oesophageal squamous cell carcinoma. TCRdb processed the PCR reads anew with MiXCR; each CDR3 protein has one entry. The data hold about 12,000 distinct CDR3 sequences, with approximately 60% observed a single time. This clonotype originated in a female donor with esophageal squamous cell carcinoma. Sequencing input: esophageal tumor tissue. V gene TRBV24-1 combines with J gene TRBJ2-5; unclear D gene. CDR3 amino acids: CATSDNGFQETQYF. The CDR3 DNA reads as TGTGCCACCAGTGATAATGGGTTCCAAGAGACCCAGTACTTC.